This TCR beta chain emerged from a study of blood T cell repertoires in COVID-19. About the research overall: PBMCs, B-cell-depleted T cells, or T cells provided the cDNA or gDNA that made up the material.

The CDR3 covers 15 residues. CDR1 SEHNR and CDR2 FQNEAQ come from the germline V gene (reference sequence). Trimming cost V 7 bases and J 5 bases, with 21 bases left between them. Measured with immunoSEQ multiplex PCR; TCRdb has only the in-frame clones, and not every one. The data contain about 260,000 clones, more than 75% of them seen just once; the ten biggest clones take up approximately 1.4%. The TCR comes from a woman aged 40-49 years who had recovered from COVID-19. Sequenced sample: peripheral blood. V gene TRBV7-9 combines with J gene TRBJ2-7; tentative D call: TRBD2 (7 bases). Here the CDR3 reads CASTSTEGGAHEQYF. The CDR3 DNA reads as TGTGCCAGCACCTCAACCGAGGGGGGGGCCCACGAGCAGTACTTC.